The rows below give T cell receptor beta chains drawn from one sample of a study of T cell repertoires in cytomegalovirus infection. One entry per CDR3 protein results from TCRdb running MiXCR on the reads. The table records a few hundred thousand distinct CDR3 sequences, 40% of them present only once. No antigen has been identified for these receptors. The specimen comprised cultured PBMCs, sampled from culture after CMV antigen stimulation. The receptors originated from a human donor in good health (CMV status not recorded). Some clones in this sample may be carry-over from other donors' samples. CDR3s include the opening cysteine and the closing phenylalanine or tryptophan. A D gene is named only where the DNA matches it firmly. The size entry is marked missing in some rows and otherwise reads once, few, many or a size class.

NA,13,TRBV2,TRBJ1-1,NA,CASSEVENTEAFF,TGTGCCAGCAGTGAAGTAGAGAACACTGAAGCTTTCTTT
NA,15,TRBV28,TRBJ1-4,few,CASNPAGGRNEKLFF,TGTGCCAGCAATCCCGCCGGCGGCAGAAATGAAAAACTGTTTTTT
TRBD2,16,TRBV5-1,TRBJ2-2,NA,CASLDGLAERTGELFF,TGCGCCAGCTTAGATGGGCTAGCGGAACGCACCGGGGAGCTGTTTTTT
NA,14,TRBV5-1,TRBJ2-7,few,CASSLDRSAYEQYF,TGCGCCAGCAGCTTGGATCGCAGCGCCTACGAGCAGTACTTC
NA,16,TRBV19,TRBJ2-1,few,CASSMGGAGNGRGQFF,TGTGCCAGTAGTATGGGTGGTGCGGGGAACGGTCGCGGGCAGTTCTTC
TRBD1,14,TRBV3-1,TRBJ1-2,NA,CASSSPGTVGGYTF,TGTGCCAGCAGCTCCCCAGGGACAGTAGGAGGCTACACCTTC
NA,14,TRBV12-3/TRBV12-4,TRBJ1-6,many,CASSLSGYNSPLHF,TGTGCCAGCAGTCTCAGCGGGTATAATTCACCCCTCCACTTT
TRBD2,15,TRBV12-3/TRBV12-4,TRBJ2-1,few,CASSIGLAGVSTQFF,TGTGCCAGCAGTATCGGACTAGCGGGAGTTTCAACCCAGTTCTTC
NA,15,TRBV11-1,TRBJ1-5,NA,CASSLRGADNQPQHF,TGTGCCAGCAGCTTAAGGGGGGCGGACAATCAGCCCCAGCATTTT
NA,16,TRBV4-1,TRBJ2-1,NA,CASSQGGDTGYNEQFF,TGCGCCAGCAGCCAAGGGGGGGACACTGGATACAATGAGCAGTTCTTC
TRBD2,15,TRBV7-8,TRBJ2-2,NA,CASSGGTINTGELFF,TGTGCCAGCAGCGGAGGGACTATAAACACCGGGGAGCTGTTTTTT
TRBD2,18,TRBV5-4,TRBJ2-1,few,CASSFGNRAGGGYNEQFF,TGTGCCAGCAGCTTTGGGAATAGGGCGGGGGGAGGCTACAATGAGCAGTTCTTC
NA,16,TRBV5-6,TRBJ1-5,NA,CASSLGPPRGNQPQHF,TGTGCCAGCAGCTTGGGTCCCCCGAGGGGCAATCAGCCCCAGCATTTT
NA,15,TRBV15,TRBJ1-1,few,CATSRSLDGNTEAFF,TGTGCCACCAGCAGATCCTTAGATGGGAACACTGAAGCTTTCTTT
NA,15,TRBV7-6,TRBJ1-2,few,CASSLGPLGRYGYTF,TGTGCCAGCAGCTTAGGGCCACTCGGAAGGTATGGCTACACCTTC
TRBD2,14,TRBV7-2,TRBJ2-1,many,CASSLLAADNEQFF,TGTGCCAGCAGCCTACTAGCGGCGGACAATGAGCAGTTCTTC
NA,14,TRBV18,TRBJ2-5,NA,CASSLLGVEETQYF,TGTGCCAGCTCATTGCTGGGGGTGGAAGAGACCCAGTACTTC
TRBD1,14,TRBV28,TRBJ2-3,few,CASSWRTGPDTQYF,TGTGCCAGCAGTTGGAGGACAGGCCCAGATACGCAGTATTTT
NA,15,TRBV7-2,TRBJ1-2,NA,CASSLAGGGPNGYTF,TGTGCCAGCAGCTTAGCGGGTGGGGGACCGAATGGCTACACCTTC
TRBD1,15,TRBV20-1,TRBJ2-7,NA,CSATTVSGQPYEQYF,TGCAGTGCCACGACCGTATCGGGACAGCCCTACGAGCAGTACTTC
NA,12,TRBV5-5,TRBJ2-1,NA,CASSLWGDEQFF,TGTGCCAGCAGCTTGTGGGGGGACGAGCAGTTCTTC
NA,16,TRBV7-2,TRBJ1-5,many,CASSSPPGERARPQHF,TGTGCCAGCAGTTCACCTCCAGGGGAGAGGGCTCGGCCCCAGCATTTT
TRBD2,18,TRBV3-1,TRBJ2-1,NA,CASRAGLAGASSYNEQFF,TGTGCCAGCAGGGCCGGACTAGCGGGAGCGAGCTCCTACAATGAGCAGTTCTTC
NA,14,TRBV28,TRBJ1-1,many,CASSLNAGNTEAFF,TGTGCCAGCAGTTTAAATGCAGGGAACACTGAAGCTTTCTTT
TRBD2,13,TRBV4-2,TRBJ2-1,NA,CASSQGGGIEQFF,TGTGCCAGCAGCCAGGGGGGGGGAATTGAGCAGTTCTTC
NA,12,TRBV7-2,TRBJ2-7,many,CASSLVLDRQYF,TGTGCCAGCAGCTTAGTTCTGGACAGGCAGTACTTC
NA,13,TRBV7-6,TRBJ1-3,many,CASSLDSGNTIYF,TGTGCCAGCAGCTTGGATTCTGGAAACACCATATATTTT
NA,15,TRBV5-1,TRBJ2-7,few,CASSLAPPGSYEQYF,TGCGCCAGCAGCTTGGCCCCCCCGGGGTCATACGAGCAGTACTTC
NA,13,TRBV6-2/TRBV6-3,TRBJ1-5,NA,CASRRQTNQPQHF,TGTGCCAGCAGGAGACAAACCAATCAGCCCCAGCATTTT
TRBD1,13,TRBV7-2,TRBJ1-6,few,CASSVTGNSPLHF,TGTGCCAGCAGCGTGACAGGGAATTCACCCCTCCACTTT
TRBD2,14,TRBV9,TRBJ2-7,NA,CASSVGGGDYEQYF,TGTGCCAGCAGCGTAGGCGGGGGGGACTACGAGCAGTACTTC
NA,12,TRBV7-2,TRBJ2-1,once,CATDGGQGEQFF,TGTGCCACGGACGGGGGGCAAGGGGAGCAGTTCTTC
NA,15,TRBV7-3,TRBJ2-3,few,CASSPPGGYSDTQYF,TGTGCCAGCAGCCCCCCGGGGGGCTACTCAGATACGCAGTATTTT
NA,15,TRBV10-3,TRBJ2-3,NA,CAISESKARTDTQYF,TGTGCCATCAGTGAGTCGAAGGCCCGCACAGATACGCAGTATTTT
NA,12,TRBV6-1,TRBJ2-3,NA,CASRKTANTQYF,TGTGCCAGCAGGAAGACAGCGAATACGCAGTATTTT
NA,14,TRBV2,TRBJ2-3,NA,CASSEGRSGDTQYF,TGTGCCAGCAGTGAAGGGAGAAGCGGCGATACGCAGTATTTT
NA,14,TRBV7-2,TRBJ1-2,NA,CASSPSPAGYGYTF,TGTGCCAGCAGCCCCAGCCCGGCAGGCTATGGCTACACCTTC
TRBD2,19,TRBV7-9,TRBJ2-3,NA,CASSLGGLAGALSTDTQYF,TGTGCCAGCAGCTTAGGAGGGTTAGCGGGGGCCCTCAGCACAGATACGCAGTATTTT
NA,14,TRBV7-8,TRBJ1-5,few,CASSLRTSDQPQHF,TGTGCCAGCAGCTTACGCACCTCGGATCAGCCCCAGCATTTT
TRBD2,14,TRBV6-6,TRBJ2-2,NA,CASGLARNTGELFF,TGTGCCAGCGGACTAGCGAGGAACACCGGGGAGCTGTTTTTT